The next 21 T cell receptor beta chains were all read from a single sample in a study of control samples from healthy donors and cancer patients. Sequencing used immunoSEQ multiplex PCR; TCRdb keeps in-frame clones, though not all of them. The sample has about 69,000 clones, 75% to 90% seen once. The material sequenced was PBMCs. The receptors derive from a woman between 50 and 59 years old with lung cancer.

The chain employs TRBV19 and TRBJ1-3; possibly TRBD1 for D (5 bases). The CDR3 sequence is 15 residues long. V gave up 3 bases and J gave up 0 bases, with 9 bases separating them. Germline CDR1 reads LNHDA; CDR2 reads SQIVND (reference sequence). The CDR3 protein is CASSMGLLSGNTIYF. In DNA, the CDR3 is TGTGCCAGTAGTATGGGACTGCTCTCTGGAAACACCATATATTTT.

The CDR3 loop is CASSIQGATAEAFF. CDR3 DNA sequence: TGCGCCAGCAGCATACAGGGGGCTACGGCTGAAGCTTTCTTT. The V gene is TRBV5-1, the J gene TRBJ1-1, with 9 bases identical to TRBD1. Germline CDR1 is SGHRS and CDR2 is YFSETQ. The length of the CDR3 is 14 residues. The junction had 7 bases not matched to a gene; V was cut back by 4 bases and J by 6 bases.

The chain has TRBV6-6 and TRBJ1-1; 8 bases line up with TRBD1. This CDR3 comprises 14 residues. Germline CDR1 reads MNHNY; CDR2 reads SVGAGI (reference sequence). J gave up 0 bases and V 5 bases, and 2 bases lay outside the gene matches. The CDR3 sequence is CASSDRGMNTEAFF. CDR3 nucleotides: TGTGCCAGCAGTGACAGGGGAATGAACACTGAAGCTTTCTTT.

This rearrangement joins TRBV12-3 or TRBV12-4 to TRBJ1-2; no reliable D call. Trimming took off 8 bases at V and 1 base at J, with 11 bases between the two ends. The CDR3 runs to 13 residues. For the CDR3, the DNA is TGTGCCAGCCGGTCCCAGGTTAACTATGGCTACACCTTC. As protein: CASRSQVNYGYTF.

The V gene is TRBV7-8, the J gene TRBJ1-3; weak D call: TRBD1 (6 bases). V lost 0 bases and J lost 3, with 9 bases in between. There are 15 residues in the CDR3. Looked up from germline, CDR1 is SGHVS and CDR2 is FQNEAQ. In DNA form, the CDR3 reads TGTGCCAGCAGCTTAGCACAGGGCTATGGAAACACCATATATTTT. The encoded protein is CASSLAQGYGNTIYF.

The DNA for the CDR3 is TGTGCCAGTAGTATCCAGGGGGGAAACTATGGCTACACCTTC. Translated: CASSIQGGNYGYTF. The chain links TRBV19 to TRBJ1-2, with 7 bases lining up with TRBD1. Germline CDR1 is LNHDA and CDR2 is SQIVND (reference sequence). This CDR3 comprises 14 residues. The ends lost 3 bases at V and 2 bases at J; junction bases unmatched: 3.

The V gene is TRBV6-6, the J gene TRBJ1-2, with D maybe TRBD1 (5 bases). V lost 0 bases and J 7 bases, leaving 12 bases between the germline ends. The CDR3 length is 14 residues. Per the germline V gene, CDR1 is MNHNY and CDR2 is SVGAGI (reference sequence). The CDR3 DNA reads TGTGCCAGCAGTTACTCAGGGGAGGCGACTGGCTACACCTTC. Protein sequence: CASSYSGEATGYTF.

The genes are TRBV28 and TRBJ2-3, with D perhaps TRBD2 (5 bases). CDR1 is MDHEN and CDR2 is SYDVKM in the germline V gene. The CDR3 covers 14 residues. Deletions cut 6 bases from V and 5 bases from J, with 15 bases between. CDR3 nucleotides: TGTGCCAGCAGCCCTGTAGGCGGAGGAGATACGCAGTATTTT. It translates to CASSPVGGGDTQYF.

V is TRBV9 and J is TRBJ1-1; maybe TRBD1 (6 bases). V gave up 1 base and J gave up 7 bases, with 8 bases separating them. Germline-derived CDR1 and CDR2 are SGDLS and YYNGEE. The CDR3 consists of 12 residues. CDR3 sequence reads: CASSVRGGEAFF. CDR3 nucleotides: TGTGCCAGCAGCGTAAGGGGGGGTGAAGCTTTCTTT.

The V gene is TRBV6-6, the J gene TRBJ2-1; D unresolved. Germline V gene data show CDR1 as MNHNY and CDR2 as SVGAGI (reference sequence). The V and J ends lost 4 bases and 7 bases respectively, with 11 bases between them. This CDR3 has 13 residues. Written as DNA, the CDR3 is TGTGCCAGCAGTTTGGGAAATGGGAATGAGCAGTTCTTC. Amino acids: CASSLGNGNEQFF.

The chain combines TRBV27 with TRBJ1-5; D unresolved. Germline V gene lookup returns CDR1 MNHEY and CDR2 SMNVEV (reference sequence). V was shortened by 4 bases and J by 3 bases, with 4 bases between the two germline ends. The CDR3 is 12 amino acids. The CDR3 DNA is TGTGCCAGCAGTTACCACAATCAGCCCCAGCATTTT. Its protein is CASSYHNQPQHF.

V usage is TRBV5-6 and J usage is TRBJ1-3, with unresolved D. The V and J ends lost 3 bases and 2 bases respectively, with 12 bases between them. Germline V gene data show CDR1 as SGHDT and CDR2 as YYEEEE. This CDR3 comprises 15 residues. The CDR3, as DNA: TGTGCCAGCAGCTCGGTAGACACTGCTGGAAACACCATATATTTT. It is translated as CASSSVDTAGNTIYF.

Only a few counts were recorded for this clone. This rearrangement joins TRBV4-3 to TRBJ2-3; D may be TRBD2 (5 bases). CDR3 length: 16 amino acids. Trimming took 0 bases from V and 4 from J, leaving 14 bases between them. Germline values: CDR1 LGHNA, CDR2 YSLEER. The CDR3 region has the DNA TGCGCCAGCAGCCAAGATCCCTCGGGGAAGGCAGATACGCAGTATTTT. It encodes CASSQDPSGKADTQYF.

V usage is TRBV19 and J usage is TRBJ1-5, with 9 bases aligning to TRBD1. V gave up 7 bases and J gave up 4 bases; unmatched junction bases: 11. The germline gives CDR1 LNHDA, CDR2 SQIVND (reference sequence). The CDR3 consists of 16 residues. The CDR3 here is CASTPGQGLSNQPQHF. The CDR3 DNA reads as TGTGCCAGTACTCCGGGACAGGGACTAAGTAATCAGCCCCAGCATTTT.

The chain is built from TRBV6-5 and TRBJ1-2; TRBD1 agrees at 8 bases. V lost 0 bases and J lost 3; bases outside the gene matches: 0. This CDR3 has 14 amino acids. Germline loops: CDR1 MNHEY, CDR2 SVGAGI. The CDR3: CASSYSTGDYGYTF. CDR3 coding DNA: TGTGCCAGCAGTTACTCGACAGGGGACTATGGCTACACCTTC.

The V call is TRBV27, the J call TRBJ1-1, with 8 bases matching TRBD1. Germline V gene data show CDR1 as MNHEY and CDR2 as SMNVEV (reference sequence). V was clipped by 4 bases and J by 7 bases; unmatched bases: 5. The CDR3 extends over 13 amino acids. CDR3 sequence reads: CASSSGTGLEAFF. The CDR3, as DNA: TGTGCCAGCAGTTCCGGGACAGGCCTTGAAGCTTTCTTT.

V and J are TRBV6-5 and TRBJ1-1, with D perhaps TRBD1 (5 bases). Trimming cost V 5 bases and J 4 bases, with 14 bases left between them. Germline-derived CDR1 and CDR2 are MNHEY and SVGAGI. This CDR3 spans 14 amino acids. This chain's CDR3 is CASSLLGGGTEAFF. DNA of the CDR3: TGTGCCAGCAGTCTCCTGGGGGGTGGCACTGAAGCTTTCTTT.

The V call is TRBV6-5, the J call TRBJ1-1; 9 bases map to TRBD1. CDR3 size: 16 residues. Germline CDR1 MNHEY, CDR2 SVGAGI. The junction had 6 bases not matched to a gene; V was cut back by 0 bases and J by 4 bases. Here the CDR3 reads CASSYSWRDRVTEAFF. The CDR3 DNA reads TGTGCCAGCAGTTACTCCTGGCGGGACAGGGTCACTGAAGCTTTCTTT.

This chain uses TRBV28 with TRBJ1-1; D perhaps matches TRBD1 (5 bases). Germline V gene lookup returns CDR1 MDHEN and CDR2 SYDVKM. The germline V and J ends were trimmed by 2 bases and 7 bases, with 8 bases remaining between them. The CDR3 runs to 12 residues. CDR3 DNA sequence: TGTGCCAGCAGTTTAGACAGAATTGAAGCTTTCTTT. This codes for CASSLDRIEAFF.

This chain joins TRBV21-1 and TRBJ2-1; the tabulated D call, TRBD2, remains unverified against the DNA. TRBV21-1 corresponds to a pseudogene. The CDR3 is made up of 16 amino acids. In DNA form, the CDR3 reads TGTGCCAGCAGCAGAAGAGGTCGGGAGCCGAACAATGAGCAGTTCTTC. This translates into CASSRRGREPNNEQFF.

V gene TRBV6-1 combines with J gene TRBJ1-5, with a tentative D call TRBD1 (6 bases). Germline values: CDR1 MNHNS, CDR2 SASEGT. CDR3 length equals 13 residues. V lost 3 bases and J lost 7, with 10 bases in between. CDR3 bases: TGTGCCAGCAGTGACACAGGGAAACAGCCCCAGCATTTT. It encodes CASSDTGKQPQHF.